This T cell receptor beta chain appears in the sequencing data of a study of cytomegalovirus exposure and HLA in healthy donors. Looked up from germline, CDR1 is LNHDA and CDR2 is SQIVND (reference sequence). V was cut by 7 bases and J by 8 bases, with 20 bases left in between. The CDR3 runs 15 residues. A multiplex PCR was run with 60 Vbeta primers and 13 Jbeta primers. The protocol was immunoSEQ multiplex PCR, while the TCRdb copy is restricted to in-frame clones and leaves out a portion. The table shows tens of thousands of clones, with less than 80% occurring only once. Overall study findings and caveats: Association with HLA alleles at 0.05 false discovery rate was found for 17,000 or so TCR beta sequences in a later analysis. Within an earlier analysis, most TCR beta V segments proved productive either about 90% or about 30% of the time.

As regards this clone: Its specificity is not known.

Sequencing was carried out using PBMCs. The V gene is TRBV19, the J gene TRBJ1-4, with D perhaps TRBD1 (6 bases). This clonotype was obtained from a woman aged 40 to 49 in good health and CMV-seronegative. CDR3 sequence (DNA): TGTGCCAGTATGTCCGGGGGGCAGTTGAAAGAAAAACTGTTTTTT. Translated, it gives CASMSGGQLKEKLFF.